The 7 T cell receptor beta chains presented below share a single source sample, sequenced in a study of cytomegalovirus exposure and HLA in healthy donors. With 60 Vbeta and 13 Jbeta primers, the PCR was carried out. Repertoires were generated with immunoSEQ multiplex PCR, while TCRdb's copy carries only in-frame clones and drops some. Among 95,000 or so clones listed, approximately 77% were seen once. Material: PBMCs. These receptors came from a woman aged 35 to 49 in good health and CMV-seronegative.

V and J are TRBV19 and TRBJ2-7; 11 bases align to TRBD2. V trimming: 6 bases; J trimming: 2 bases; junction bases outside the gene matches: 6. The length of the CDR3 is 15 residues. Germline assignment: CDR1 LNHDA and CDR2 SQIVND (reference sequence). In DNA form, the CDR3 reads TGTGCCAGTAGGGACGTAGCGGGGGGGCCCTACGAGCAGTACTTC. The encoded protein is CASRDVAGGPYEQYF.

The rearrangement links TRBV4-2 to TRBJ1-2, with 10 bases lining up with TRBD1. The CDR3 consists of 14 residues. From germline, CDR1 is LGHNA and CDR2 YNFKEQ. V gave up 2 bases and J gave up 6 bases; unmatched junction bases: 3. The CDR3 sequence: CASSQIGQGDGYTF. CDR3 nucleotides: TGTGCCAGCAGCCAAATCGGACAGGGGGATGGCTACACCTTC.

V usage is TRBV20-1 and J usage is TRBJ2-7; 7 bases are a match to TRBD2. The CDR3 covers 11 residues. V lost 3 bases to trimming and J lost 5 bases; unmatched junction nucleotides: 1. Germline-derived CDR1 and CDR2 are DFQATT and SNEGSKA (reference sequence). The CDR3 here is CSASREDEQYF. The DNA for the CDR3 is TGCAGTGCTAGCCGGGAGGACGAGCAGTACTTC.

This clone was counted a few times. Other DNA variants within this sample encode the same CDR3. CDR3 sequence: CASQTGTTNEKLFF. CDR3 DNA: TGTGCCAGTCAGACAGGAACAACTAATGAAAAACTGTTTTTT. The genes are TRBV19 and TRBJ1-4; maybe TRBD1 (6 bases). Germline V lookup: CDR1 LNHDA, CDR2 SQIVND (reference sequence). The CDR3 totals 14 residues. Trimming took off 8 bases at V and 0 bases at J, with 10 bases between the two ends.

This chain links TRBV4-1 with TRBJ1-4, with TRBD1 identical over 8 bases. The germline V gene encodes CDR1 MGHRA and CDR2 YSYEKL. The CDR3 has 16 amino acids. V was clipped by 4 bases and J by 0 bases; unmatched bases: 4. The CDR3 DNA is TGCGCCAGCAGCCCCGGACAGGGCCCAACTAATGAAAAACTGTTTTTT. Protein product: CASSPGQGPTNEKLFF.

CDR3 DNA: TGTGCCAGTAGTATAGAGGGAGACAGGTGGGCTGAAGCTTTCTTT. Residues: CASSIEGDRWAEAFF. This chain uses TRBV19 with TRBJ1-1, with D perhaps TRBD1 (6 bases). CDR3 length equals 15 residues. Germline V gives CDR1 LNHDA, CDR2 SQIVND (reference sequence). V lost 0 bases and J 6 bases, leaving 14 bases between the germline ends.

The rearrangement joins TRBV11-2 to TRBJ2-1, with TRBD2 matching 15 bases. The CDR3 covers 15 residues. Trimming took 6 bases from V and 7 from J; bases not matched to a gene: 4. Germline loops: CDR1 SGHAT, CDR2 FQNNGV. The CDR3 DNA follows: TGTGCCAGCAGGACTGGACTAGCGGGGGGGAATGAGCAGTTCTTC. It translates to CASRTGLAGGNEQFF.